Listed below are T cell receptor beta chains from one sample, sequenced in a study of shared clonotypes between healthy human individuals. Method: immunoSEQ multiplex PCR; TCRdb's copy keeps in-frame clones and lacks some. Of 1.6 million or so clones in the sample, approximately 98.5% were seen once. Sequencing used naive CD4+ T cells sorted from blood. The receptor source for this set is a man aged 30-40 years in good health. CDR3s include the opening cysteine and the closing phenylalanine or tryptophan. Each record gives: clone size, V gene, J gene, D gene, CDR3 protein, CDR3 DNA. D genes are given only for firm matches. Size values are once, few and many counts, or a class for expanded clones, and some rows have none.

-	TRBV6-6	TRBJ2-3	TRBD1	CASDGAGGFADTQYF	TGTGCCAGCGACGGGGCAGGGGGATTTGCAGATACGCAGTATTTT
-	TRBV9	TRBJ2-7	TRBD2	CASSAGLGPIEQYF	TGTGCCAGCAGCGCCGGACTAGGGCCCATCGAGCAGTACTTC
-	TRBV6-6	TRBJ2-2	TRBD1	CASSLAGQGNTGELFF	TGTGCCAGCAGTTTGGCGGGACAGGGCAACACCGGGGAGCTGTTTTTT
once	TRBV6-6	TRBJ1-5	-	CASRPAGSGNQPQHF	TGTGCCAGCAGACCCGCAGGGTCAGGGAATCAGCCCCAGCATTTT
-	TRBV6-5	TRBJ2-2	-	CASSLSGENTGELFF	TGTGCCAGCAGCCTCTCGGGAGAAAACACCGGGGAGCTGTTTTTT
-	TRBV28	TRBJ1-2	-	CASSLPQLWKNGYTF	TGTGCCAGCAGTTTACCGCAACTCTGGAAGAATGGCTACACCTTC
-	TRBV18	TRBJ1-2	-	CASSPTKPGYTF	TGTGCCAGCTCACCAACTAAGCCAGGCTACACCTTC
-	TRBV18	TRBJ2-1	TRBD2	CASLLTSGSSYNEQFF	TGTGCCAGCCTCCTGACTAGCGGGAGCTCCTACAATGAGCAGTTCTTC
-	TRBV29-1	TRBJ2-3	-	CSVVLAYTDTQYF	TGCAGCGTTGTTCTGGCCTACACAGATACGCAGTATTTT
-	TRBV11-2	TRBJ1-2	-	CASSLAASTRAPSYTF	TGTGCCAGCAGCTTAGCAGCCTCCACTAGAGCTCCGAGCTACACCTTC
-	TRBV5-1	TRBJ2-4	-	CASISNRDIQYF	TGCGCCAGCATAAGTAACCGGGACATTCAGTACTTC
-	TRBV28	TRBJ2-7	-	CASSFWQSEQYF	TGTGCCAGCAGTTTTTGGCAGTCCGAGCAGTACTTC
-	TRBV30	TRBJ2-1	-	CAWSVSTYNEQFF	TGTGCCTGGAGTGTAAGTACCTACAATGAGCAGTTCTTC
-	TRBV10-3	TRBJ2-7	TRBD1	CAISESKVRRDRVRYEQYF	TGTGCCATCAGTGAGTCAAAGGTCCGGCGGGACAGGGTCCGCTACGAGCAGTACTTC
-	TRBV7-9	TRBJ1-2	-	CASSLWIQGPTRMKSGYTF	TGTGCCAGCAGCTTGTGGATACAGGGCCCCACGCGCATGAAATCTGGCTACACCTTC
-	TRBV7-8	TRBJ1-1	-	CASSKQNQAFF	TGTGCCAGCAGCAAGCAGAACCAAGCTTTCTTT
-	TRBV6-1	TRBJ2-7	TRBD2	CAGGGLAGAGEQYF	TGTGCCGGAGGCGGACTAGCGGGAGCAGGGGAGCAGTACTTC
-	TRBV28	TRBJ2-1	-	CASSSRIRGTYNEQFF	TGTGCCAGCAGTTCGCGAATACGGGGAACATACAATGAGCAGTTCTTC
-	TRBV4-3	TRBJ2-3	TRBD2	CASSQSLAGDSTDTQYF	TGCGCCAGCAGCCAATCATTGGCGGGAGATAGCACAGATACGCAGTATTTT
-	TRBV28	TRBJ2-1	-	CASSFRSSYNEQFF	TGTGCCAGCAGTTTCCGGAGCTCCTACAATGAGCAGTTCTTC
-	TRBV7-2	TRBJ2-1	-	CASGIGADSYNEQFF	TGTGCCAGCGGCATAGGAGCGGACTCCTACAATGAGCAGTTCTTC
-	TRBV14	TRBJ1-2	TRBD1	CAMTGGRGDYGYTF	TGTGCCATGACAGGGGGCAGGGGTGACTATGGCTACACCTTC
once	TRBV30	TRBJ1-5	-	CAWSVGSGVNQPQHF	TGTGCCTGGAGTGTAGGTTCCGGTGTTAATCAGCCCCAGCATTTT
-	TRBV6-1	TRBJ2-5	-	CATNPRTVQETQYF	TGTGCCACGAACCCCCGGACCGTCCAAGAGACCCAGTACTTC
-	TRBV5-5	TRBJ2-3	-	CASSRGTERTDTQYF	TGTGCCAGCAGCCGGGGCACGGAAAGGACAGATACGCAGTATTTT
once	TRBV5-1	TRBJ2-1	TRBD2	CASSLGGLAGNEQFF	TGCGCCAGCAGCTTGGGCGGACTAGCGGGGAATGAGCAGTTCTTC
-	TRBV2	TRBJ2-3	-	CASSEPRLASTDTQYF	TGTGCCAGCAGTGAGCCCCGGCTAGCTTCCACAGATACGCAGTATTTT
-	TRBV11-2	TRBJ2-1	-	CASSLGRGRNNEQFF	TGTGCCAGCAGCTTAGGAAGGGGGAGAAACAATGAGCAGTTCTTC
-	TRBV7-9	TRBJ2-3	-	CASSLLDTDTQYF	TGTGCCAGCAGCTTACTAGACACAGATACGCAGTATTTT
-	TRBV28	TRBJ2-3	-	CASSLTRVPSTDTQYF	TGTGCCAGCAGTCTCACCAGGGTCCCAAGCACAGATACGCAGTATTTT
-	TRBV19	TRBJ2-3	-	CASSVTDTPRDTQYF	TGTGCCAGTAGTGTCACGGACACACCCAGGGATACGCAGTATTTT
-	TRBV2	TRBJ2-7	TRBD2	CASAPVGERLAGVNEQYF	TGTGCCAGCGCCCCTGTCGGGGAAAGACTAGCGGGAGTGAACGAGCAGTACTTC
-	TRBV18	TRBJ2-1	-	CASSPPTLRSPFF	TGTGCCAGCTCACCCCCTACCCTACGCAGTCCTTTCTTC
-	TRBV29-1	TRBJ2-3	-	CSVGRSTDTQYF	TGCAGCGTTGGTCGGAGCACAGATACGCAGTATTTT
-	TRBV7-6	TRBJ2-1	-	CASSPSVGFSGYNEQFF	TGTGCCAGCAGCCCCTCTGTAGGCTTTAGCGGCTACAATGAGCAGTTCTTC
once	TRBV7-9	TRBJ2-3	TRBD1	CASSLSSGGVTDTQYF	TGTGCCAGCAGCTTAAGTTCAGGGGGCGTCACAGATACGCAGTATTTT
-	TRBV5-1	TRBJ1-4	-	CASSLETAGHEKLFF	TGCGCCAGCAGCTTGGAGACAGCGGGGCATGAAAAACTGTTTTTT
-	TRBV4-3	TRBJ2-3	-	CASSQEFQPSPPGALDTQYF	TGCGCCAGCAGCCAAGAGTTCCAACCCTCACCACCCGGGGCCCTAGATACGCAGTATTTT
-	TRBV9	TRBJ2-5	-	CASSVRLGQTQYF	TGTGCCAGCAGCGTAAGGCTGGGGCAGACCCAGTACTTC
-	TRBV15	TRBJ1-2	TRBD1	CATSRDRDRGRGYTF	TGTGCCACCAGCAGAGACCGGGACAGGGGTCGTGGCTACACCTTC
-	TRBV15	TRBJ2-7	TRBD1	CATSRKRGTGDFLGYEQYF	TGTGCCACCAGCAGGAAACGGGGGACAGGGGATTTTTTGGGGTACGAGCAGTACTTC
-	TRBV11-2	TRBJ2-1	-	CASSRQARVDEQFF	TGTGCCAGCAGCCGGCAGGCTAGGGTCGATGAGCAGTTCTTC
-	TRBV27	TRBJ2-7	TRBD1	CASSFIQGASEQYF	TGTGCCAGCAGTTTTATACAGGGGGCAAGCGAGCAGTACTTC
-	TRBV5-1	TRBJ2-3	-	CASSPRTGTDTQYF	TGCGCCAGCAGCCCGCGGACAGGCACAGATACGCAGTATTTT